This T cell receptor beta chain came from a study of T cell clonality in common variable immunodeficiency. Sequencing used immunoSEQ multiplex PCR; TCRdb keeps in-frame clones, though not all of them. Observed in the sample are roughly 50,000 clones, none of them singletons. This clone was recorded at least ten times. Sample: peripheral blood mononuclear cells. This clonotype originated in a person between 18 and 69 years old in good health.

Here the CDR3 reads CASSPGANYGYTF. The part of the CDR3 DNA that was read is TGCGCCAGCAGCCCAGGGGCAAACTATGGC. The chain joins TRBV5-1 to TRBJ1-2; possibly TRBD1 for D (6 bases). The read is 3 residues too short to cover the CDR3 end, so that end is filled in from the germline J gene. V lost 4 bases to trimming and J lost 2 bases, with 9 bases between them. CDR3 length: 13 residues. CDR1 SGHRS and CDR2 YFSETQ come from the germline V gene.